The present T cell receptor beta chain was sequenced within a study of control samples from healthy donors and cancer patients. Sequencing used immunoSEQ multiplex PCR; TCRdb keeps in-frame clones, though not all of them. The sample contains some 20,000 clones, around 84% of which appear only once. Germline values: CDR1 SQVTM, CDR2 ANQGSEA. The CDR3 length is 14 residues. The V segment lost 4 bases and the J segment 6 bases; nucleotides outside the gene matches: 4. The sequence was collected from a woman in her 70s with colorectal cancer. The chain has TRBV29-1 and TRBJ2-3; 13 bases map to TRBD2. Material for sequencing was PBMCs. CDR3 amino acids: CSVGTSGGGDTQYF. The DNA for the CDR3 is TGCAGCGTTGGGACTAGCGGGGGCGGGGATACGCAGTATTTT.